These 10 T cell receptor beta chains came from one sample sequenced in a study of control samples from healthy donors and cancer patients. TCRdb's copy holds only in-frame clones and misses some; the assay was immunoSEQ multiplex PCR. Of roughly 80,000 clones in the sample, 70% to 90% were seen once. The material sequenced was PBMCs. These receptors all stem from a woman aged 55-69 years with head and neck cancer.

This clone appeared once. The rearrangement joins TRBV24-1 to TRBJ2-3; no firm D call. Trimming shortened V by 3 bases and J by 2 bases, and 8 bases separated the two germline ends. The germline gives CDR1 KGHDR, CDR2 SFDVKD. This CDR3 has 14 amino acids. The CDR3 loop is CATSDNSFTDTQYF. CDR3 DNA sequence: TGTGCCACCAGTGATAACAGCTTCACAGATACGCAGTATTTT.

The chain employs TRBV7-6 and TRBJ1-5; the D is unclear. Germline V gene sequence: CDR1 SGHVS, CDR2 FNYEAQ. The CDR3 spans 13 residues. V was pared by 5 bases and J by 4 bases, with 9 bases between. The CDR3 DNA reads TGTGCCAGCAGCCCGGACGTTAATCAGCCCCAGCATTTT. It codes for CASSPDVNQPQHF.

The chain employs TRBV15 and TRBJ2-1; D remains unclear. The germline CDR1 and CDR2 sequences are LNHNV and YYDKDF (reference sequence). V was shortened by 0 bases and J by 2 bases, with 2 bases between the two germline ends. The CDR3 contains 13 residues. In nucleotides, the CDR3 is TGTGCCACCAGCAGAGACCCCTACAATGAGCAGTTCTTC. Protein product: CATSRDPYNEQFF.

The V gene is TRBV28, the J gene TRBJ1-5; 7 bases map to TRBD1. CDR1 is MDHEN, CDR2 SYDVKM, per germline. V lost 3 bases and J lost 4; bases outside the gene matches: 6. The CDR3 loop spans 15 amino acids. CDR3 amino acids: CASSLVAGGNQPQHF. CDR3 nucleotide sequence: TGTGCCAGCAGTTTGGTGGCAGGGGGTAATCAGCCCCAGCATTTT.

The J gene is TRBJ2-5, the V gene TRBV28; TRBD1 is a possible D gene (7 bases). Trimming left V 8 bases short and J 5 bases short, with 15 bases between. In germline, CDR1 is MDHEN, CDR2 SYDVKM. The CDR3 runs to 13 residues. The CDR3 sequence is CASGGGARETQYF. In nucleotides, the CDR3 is TGTGCCAGCGGAGGGGGCGCCCGGGAGACCCAGTACTTC.

V and J are TRBV28 and TRBJ2-3; 10 bases map to TRBD2. J gave up 2 bases and V 2 bases, and 4 bases lay outside the gene matches. Germline V gene lookup returns CDR1 MDHEN and CDR2 SYDVKM. The length of the CDR3 is 16 residues. The CDR3 DNA reads as TGTGCCAGCAGTTTACCCAGCGGGAGGGTCACAGATACGCAGTATTTT. Translated, it gives CASSLPSGRVTDTQYF. The full variable domain, its missing parts supplied by reference TRBV28 and TRBJ2-3, is DVKVTQSSRYLVKRTGEKVFLECVQDMDHENMFWYRQDPGLGLRLIYFSYDVKMKEKGDIPEGYSVSREKKERFSLILESASTNQTSMYLCASSLPSGRVTDTQYFGPGTRLTVL.

CDR3 residues: CATSRGQRLAGQGETQYF. Written as DNA, the CDR3 is TGTGCCACCAGCAGAGGCCAGCGTCTAGCGGGACAAGGGGAGACCCAGTACTTC. This sequence joins TRBV15 and TRBJ2-5; TRBD2 aligns across 9 bases. The germline V gene encodes CDR1 LNHNV and CDR2 YYDKDF (reference sequence). This CDR3 comprises 18 residues. V dropped 1 base and J dropped 5; count of bases not matched to a gene: 14.

The chain carries TRBV4-1 and TRBJ2-1, with D unclear. Germline lookup yields CDR1 MGHRA and CDR2 YSYEKL. The length of the CDR3 is 16 residues. V gave up 0 bases and J gave up 0 bases, with 9 bases separating them. As DNA, the CDR3 is TGCGCCAGCAGCCAAGATGGGGAAAGCTCCTACAATGAGCAGTTCTTC. Translating it yields CASSQDGESSYNEQFF.

The chain links TRBV18 to TRBJ2-7; D possibly matches TRBD1 or TRBD2 (5 bases each). The germline CDR1 and CDR2 sequences are KGHSH and LQKENI. Trimming pared 3 bases from V and 3 bases from J, leaving 15 bases between. The CDR3 runs to 15 residues. CDR3 sequence (DNA): TGTGCCAGCTCACCGAATTGGGGGACCTACTACGAGCAGTACTTC. This translates into CASSPNWGTYYEQYF. Together with reference TRBV18 and TRBJ2-7, the CDR3 gives the full variable domain: NAGVMQNPRHLVRRRGQEARLRCSPMKGHSHVYWYRQLPEEGLKFMVYLQKENIIDESGMPKERFSAEFPKEGPSILRIQQVVRGDSAAYFCASSPNWGTYYEQYFGPGTRLTVT.

CDR3 nucleotides: TGTGCCAGCAGCTTAGCCGGCTGGACAGGGGAAACAGATACGCAGTATTTT. This gives the protein CASSLAGWTGETDTQYF. The V call is TRBV7-2, the J call TRBJ2-3; TRBD1 aligns across 9 bases. The CDR3 length is 17 residues. Germline loops: CDR1 SGHTA, CDR2 FQGNSA. V was clipped by 0 bases and J by 3 bases; unmatched bases: 7.